This T cell receptor beta chain is from a study of molecular identifiers for immune sequencing clone quantification. Study summary: RNA, taken in replicates from approximately 20,000 or 100,000 naive CD8 cells, was split five ways, with four sequenced.

Whole-study results and caveats: Spiked-in Jurkat TCR RNA corresponding to one cell was reported as detectable against 1 million or so naive cells.

TCRdb fed the PCR reads into MiXCR, producing one record per CDR3 protein. This table has 600,000 to 650,000 distinct CDR3 sequences, 20% appearing once. A CD8+CD4-CCR7+CD45RA+ phenotype served as the sorting definition for naive CD8 T cells. Turning to this clonotype: As yet, its antigen is unknown. One end of the junction fails to match germline, which may point to a read error.

Sequenced input: naive CD8+ T cells from blood, with Jurkat cell RNA spiked in. This sample's subset: FACS-sorted CD8+CD4-CCR7+CD45RA+ naive T cells. This TCR was recovered from a human donor in good health. Some libraries in this study had Jurkat cell RNA spiked in.

Here the CDR3 DNA reads TGCGCCAGCATCTTAGCGGGTACAGATACGCAGTATTTT. This sequence encodes CASILAGTDTQYF. The V and J genes are TRBV5-6 and TRBJ2-3; 7 nucleotides line up with TRBD2. The CDR3 spans 13 residues. Germline loops: CDR1 SGHDT, CDR2 YYEEEE.